This is a list of T cell receptor beta chains from one sample in a study of CD8+CD57+ T cells in acquired aplastic anemia. TCRdb re-called the reads with MiXCR, one entry per CDR3 protein. The sample has around 180,000 distinct CDR3 sequences; around 66% are singletons. Sequenced material: sorted CD4+, CD8+, or CD8+CD57+ T cells (not recorded which) from PBMCs. The receptors come from a human donor with severe aplastic anemia or a healthy control (not recorded which). The CDR3 runs from the conserved cysteine through the conserved F or W. Each record gives: D gene, V gene, clone size, J gene, CDR3 DNA, CDR3 protein. A D gene is named only where the DNA matches it firmly. Size is stated for part of the rows, as once, few or many counts, or as a class when the clone is expanded.

.	TRBV14	.	TRBJ1-1	TGTGCCAGCAGCCAAGATTTGCAGGGGCGAATGAACACTGAAGCTTTCTTT	CASSQDLQGRMNTEAFF
.	TRBV5-1	.	TRBJ2-7	TGCGCCAGCAGCCTGACGTGGAGCTCCTACGAGCAGTACTTC	CASSLTWSSYEQYF
TRBD2	TRBV7-6	.	TRBJ2-7	TGTGCCAGCAGCCCCGTCCTAGCGGGAGTGGTCTACGAGCAGTACTTC	CASSPVLAGVVYEQYF
.	TRBV28	.	TRBJ1-1	TGTGCCAGCATCCTGGGGGGAGATAACACTGAAGCTTTCTTT	CASILGGDNTEAFF
.	TRBV5-8	.	TRBJ1-6	TGTGCCAGCAGCAGAGGACGGGCCTATAATTCACCCCTCCACTTT	CASSRGRAYNSPLHF
.	TRBV7-9	.	TRBJ2-7	TGTGCCAGCAGCTTCGCCACCTACGAGCAGTACTTC	CASSFATYEQYF
.	TRBV16	many	TRBJ1-1	TGTGCCAGCCACCGGGCCGACATGAACACTGAAGCTTTCTTT	CASHRADMNTEAFF
.	TRBV10-3	.	TRBJ2-1	TGTGCCATCAGATCAGTATTGACTCAGCAGTTCTTC	CAIRSVLTQQFF
TRBD1	TRBV2	once	TRBJ2-5	TGTGCCAGCAGTAAAGACAGGGTCCACACACATAAGACCCAGTACTTC	CASSKDRVHTHKTQYF
.	TRBV12-3/TRBV12-4	many	TRBJ2-5	TGTGCCAGCAGTTTAAGAGAGACCCAGTACTTC	CASSLRETQYF
.	TRBV24-1	.	TRBJ2-3	TGTGCCACCAGTGATGGCCACACAGATACGCAGTATTTT	CATSDGHTDTQYF
.	TRBV20-1	.	TRBJ2-1	TGCAGTGCTAGAGATCAGAGCAATGAGCAGTTCTTC	CSARDQSNEQFF
.	TRBV7-8	.	TRBJ2-3	TGTGCCAGCAGCCCGTTAGCGGTACTCACAGATACGCAGTATTTT	CASSPLAVLTDTQYF
TRBD1	TRBV20-1	.	TRBJ1-1	TGCAGTGCTTCACCTAGACAGGGAACTGAAGCTTTCTTT	CSASPRQGTEAFF
.	TRBV15	.	TRBJ1-6	TGTGCCACCAGCTCGAAAGGGGGTGGGGGACCCCTCCACTTT	CATSSKGGGGPLHF
TRBD1	TRBV29-1	.	TRBJ2-1	TGCAGCGTCTCGGGACAGGGGTACATTGAGCAGTTCTTC	CSVSGQGYIEQFF
TRBD1	TRBV7-8	.	TRBJ2-7	TGTGCCAGTAGTATCGCGGCAGGGGGCTCCTACGAGCAGTACTTC	CASSIAAGGSYEQYF
.	TRBV7-3	.	TRBJ2-5	TGTGCTAGCAGCTTACTAGAGGGTGCGGGGACCCAGTACTTC	CASSLLEGAGTQYF
.	TRBV5-4	.	TRBJ1-1	TGTGCCAGCAGCGACGGGGACACTGAAGCTTTCTTT	CASSDGDTEAFF
TRBD1	TRBV29-1	.	TRBJ1-2	TGCAGCTTGACAGGGGGCTATGGCTACACCTTC	CSLTGGYGYTF
.	TRBV29-1	.	TRBJ1-2	TGCAGCGTTGAAGGGTCAGGGCGGGACTATGGCTACACCTTC	CSVEGSGRDYGYTF
TRBD1	TRBV9	.	TRBJ1-1	TGTGCCAGCAGCCAAGATGACAGGGGCGCCACTGAAGCTTTCTTT	CASSQDDRGATEAFF
TRBD2	TRBV2	.	TRBJ2-3	TGTGCCAGCAAACTAGCGGGGGGCGCGGATACGCAGTATTTT	CASKLAGGADTQYF
TRBD1	TRBV29-1	.	TRBJ2-3	TGCAGCGTTGAAATGGGACAGCAATACGCAGATACGCAGTATTTT	CSVEMGQQYADTQYF
.	TRBV6-1	.	TRBJ2-7	TGTGCCAGCTTCTCCGACAGGGAGGCCCACGAGCAGTACTTC	CASFSDREAHEQYF
TRBD1	TRBV10-1	few	TRBJ2-5	TGCGCCAGCAGCCCGGGACAGGGGGTCCAAGAGACCCAGTACTTC	CASSPGQGVQETQYF
.	TRBV6-5	.	TRBJ1-3	TGTGCCAGCAGTTTGGGCAGACTGGACTCTGGAAACACCATATATTTT	CASSLGRLDSGNTIYF
.	TRBV7-9	.	TRBJ2-6	TGTGCCAGCAGCCCCCCAGGCGGCCGAGCTGGGGCCAACGTCCTGACTTTC	CASSPPGGRAGANVLTF
TRBD2	TRBV15	.	TRBJ2-5	TGTGCCACCAACGGGGGGGATGGCAATCAGCCCCAGTACTTC	CATNGGDGNQPQYF
TRBD1	TRBV7-2	many	TRBJ2-7	TGTGCCAGCAGCTCGACAGGGCACGAGCAGTACTTC	CASSSTGHEQYF
.	TRBV5-6	.	TRBJ2-5	TGTGCCAGCAGCTTGGTAGGGGACTTC	CASSLVGDF
TRBD1	TRBV2	.	TRBJ2-7	TGTGCCAGCACCGGGACAGGGAGGGACTACGAGCAGTACTTC	CASTGTGRDYEQYF
TRBD1	TRBV28	many	TRBJ1-5	TGTGCCAGCAGTTCAGGGGGATCAGGAGATCAGCCCCAGCATTTT	CASSSGGSGDQPQHF